The rows below give T cell receptor beta chains drawn from one sample of a study of blood T cell repertoires in COVID-19. Libraries were prepared by immunoSEQ multiplex PCR; TCRdb keeps only in-frame clonotypes and omits some of them. Among about 96,000 clones, 70% to 85% were seen once, and the ten largest hold 17%. Specimen: peripheral blood. The source is a woman aged 60-70 years with acute or convalescent COVID-19. Both conserved end residues are part of each CDR3. A D gene is named only where the DNA matches it firmly. Clone sizes are given selectively: once, few, many, or a class where the clone is expanded.

clone_size j_call v_call d_call cdr3_aa cdr3_nt
NA TRBJ1-2 TRBV7-2 NA CASSLEGVAGYTF TGTGCCAGCAGCTTAGAGGGGGTAGCTGGCTACACCTTC
NA TRBJ2-7 TRBV5-1 NA CASSLDGGPGYEQYF TGCGCCAGCAGCTTGGATGGCGGGCCCGGCTACGAGCAGTACTTC
NA TRBJ1-1 TRBV6-5 TRBD1 CASSPKTGVYKAFF TGTGCCAGCAGTCCAAAAACAGGGGTATACAAAGCTTTCTTT
NA TRBJ1-5 TRBV27 NA CASSKEVGVGNQPQHF TGTGCCAGCAGTAAAGAGGTCGGAGTCGGCAATCAGCCCCAGCATTTT
NA TRBJ2-2 TRBV27 NA CASRDFSNTGELFF TGTGCCAGTCGGGACTTTTCGAACACCGGGGAGCTGTTTTTT
few TRBJ2-2 TRBV2 TRBD2 CASRRLAGVEELFF TGTGCCAGCCGACGCCTAGCGGGGGTGGAGGAGCTGTTTTTT
NA TRBJ2-5 TRBV6-5 TRBD1 CATRDTGGGETQYF TGTGCCACCCGAGATACAGGGGGTGGTGAGACCCAGTACTTC
NA TRBJ1-5 TRBV9 NA CASSVAFPNQPQHF TGTGCCAGCAGCGTAGCTTTCCCGAATCAGCCCCAGCATTTT
NA TRBJ1-4 TRBV12-3/TRBV12-4 NA CASSAVTGEKLFF TGTGCCAGCAGTGCAGTAACAGGTGAAAAACTGTTTTTT
NA TRBJ2-2 TRBV2 NA CASSLYRGTQHGELFF TGTGCCAGCAGTTTGTATCGCGGGACCCAGCACGGGGAGCTGTTTTTT
NA TRBJ2-1 TRBV6-4 TRBD2 CASSGTSGGANEQFF TGTGCCAGCAGTGGGACTAGCGGGGGGGCCAATGAGCAGTTCTTC
NA TRBJ1-5 TRBV29-1 TRBD1 CSAADRGSNQPQHF TGCAGCGCCGCAGACAGGGGTAGCAATCAGCCCCAGCATTTT
few TRBJ2-7 TRBV5-1 NA CASSGSGHSSYEQYF TGCGCCAGCAGCGGATCAGGACATTCCTCCTACGAGCAGTACTTC
NA TRBJ1-5 TRBV14 TRBD1 CASSQHPQGQGFSSNQPQHF TGTGCCAGCAGCCAACACCCTCAGGGACAGGGCTTTTCGAGCAATCAGCCCCAGCATTTT
NA TRBJ1-1 TRBV2 NA CATGRGYTEAFF TGTGCCACCGGTAGGGGGTACACTGAAGCTTTCTTT
NA TRBJ1-6 TRBV28 TRBD1 CASSPRQGSYSPLHF TGTGCCAGCAGTCCGAGACAGGGGTCGTACTCACCCCTCCACTTT
NA TRBJ1-4 TRBV18 TRBD1 CASSPLRTGTNEKLFF TGTGCCAGCTCACCTCTTCGGACAGGGACAAATGAAAAACTGTTTTTT
NA TRBJ1-2 TRBV7-6 NA CASSSGGRRPYGYTF TGTGCCAGCAGCTCCGGAGGGCGGAGACCTTATGGCTACACCTTC
NA TRBJ1-6 TRBV5-1 NA CASSVQGPTSNSPLHF TGCGCCAGCAGCGTACAGGGCCCAACTTCGAATTCACCCCTCCACTTT
NA TRBJ1-1 TRBV5-4 TRBD1 CASSLGGPGQGPAFF TGTGCCAGCAGCTTGGGGGGACCGGGACAGGGGCCGGCTTTCTTT
once TRBJ1-2 TRBV5-1 NA CASSLSGIYGYTF TGCGCCAGCAGCTTGTCAGGGATCTATGGCTACACCTTC